These 29 T cell receptor beta chains originate from one sample sequenced in a study of identical twins. TCRdb processed the 5' RACE reads anew with MiXCR; each CDR3 protein has one entry. The sample contains about 220,000 distinct CDR3 sequences, 6.5% to 8% of which appear only once. In addition, the sample was reused for a study of T cells expressing NK-cell markers.

Sequencing input: CD8+ T cells sorted from blood. These receptors were collected from a woman between 18 and 30 years old in good health.

This clonotype was recorded many times. V gene TRBV5-1 combines with J gene TRBJ2-1, with 7 positions matching TRBD2. This CDR3 has 13 amino acids. CDR1 SGHRS and CDR2 YFSETQ come from the germline V gene. V lost 8 bases to trimming and J lost 8 bases; unmatched junction nucleotides: 10. Here the CDR3 reads CASGSGVGDEQFF. CDR3 sequence (DNA): TGCGCCAGTGGGAGCGGGGTCGGCGATGAGCAGTTCTTC. The full variable domain, its missing parts supplied by reference TRBV5-1 and TRBJ2-1, is KAGVTQTPRYLIKTRGQQVTLSCSPISGHRSVSWYQQTPGQGLQFLFEYFSETQRNKGNFPGRFSGRQFSNSRSEMNVSTLELGDSALYLCASGSGVGDEQFFGPGTRLTVL.

The chain recombines TRBV4-1 with TRBJ2-3; D is unclear. Germline loops: CDR1 MGHRA, CDR2 YSYEKL. The V gene lost 4 bases and the J gene lost 11 bases, with 13 bases spanning the gap. The CDR3 covers 12 residues. The CDR3 here is CASSPPGYQQYF. CDR3 in DNA: TGCGCCAGCAGCCCCCCAGGCTATCAGCAGTATTTT.

This clonotype was observed many times. The chain employs TRBV12-3 or TRBV12-4 and TRBJ2-1; 8 bases fit TRBD1. J was trimmed by 6 bases and V by 5 bases; bases with no gene match: 9. The CDR3 is 15 residues long. As DNA, the CDR3 is TGTGCCAGCAGTCCCGACAGGGGAGGAGGCAATGAGCAGTTCTTC. Amino acids: CASSPDRGGGNEQFF.

The chain is built from TRBV4-1 and TRBJ2-2, with D maybe TRBD2 (5 bases). The V gene's germline CDR1 is MGHRA and CDR2 YSYEKL. CDR3 length equals 16 residues. Deletions cut 1 base from V and 1 base from J, with 10 bases between. CDR3 protein: CASSQGSAVNTGELFF. CDR3 sequence (DNA): TGCGCCAGCAGCCAAGGATCAGCGGTGAACACCGGGGAGCTGTTTTTT.

The chain combines TRBV13 with TRBJ2-5, with 9 bases matching TRBD1. Germline values: CDR1 PRHDT, CDR2 FYEKMQ (reference sequence). This CDR3 has 16 amino acids. The junction had 8 bases not matched to a gene; V was cut back by 5 bases and J by 1 base. Here the CDR3 reads CASSPDRGILQETQYF. CDR3 in DNA: TGTGCCAGCAGCCCTGACAGGGGGATACTCCAAGAGACCCAGTACTTC.

A few counts support this clonotype. The rearrangement links TRBV19 to TRBJ1-1; TRBD1 aligns across 8 bases. CDR1 is LNHDA, CDR2 SQIVND, per germline (reference sequence). The V and J ends lost 6 bases and 7 bases, in that order; junction bases with no gene match: 7. The CDR3 covers 13 residues. CDR3: CASSWTGKSEAFF. The CDR3 coding sequence is TGTGCCAGTAGCTGGACAGGGAAAAGTGAAGCTTTCTTT.

The chain is built from TRBV24-1 and TRBJ2-1; TRBD1 agrees at 7 bases. The junction had 10 bases not matched to a gene; V was cut back by 8 bases and J by 1 base. Germline V gene data show CDR1 as KGHDR and CDR2 as SFDVKD. The CDR3 sequence is 16 residues long. CDR3 DNA sequence: TGTGCCACCAAGACAGGGATCGCTTGGTCCTACAATGAGCAGTTCTTC. Amino acid sequence: CATKTGIAWSYNEQFF.

The table lists this clonotype with a few counts. The chain employs TRBV6-5 and TRBJ1-1; no definite D call. CDR1 and CDR2 from the germline V gene are MNHEY and SVGAGI. The CDR3 spans 14 residues. Trimming left V 1 base short and J 1 base short, with 7 bases between. The CDR3 DNA reads as TGTGCCAGCAGTTACTTATCAGGGAACACTGAAGCTTTCTTT. Translating it yields CASSYLSGNTEAFF.

This sequence joins TRBV11-2 and TRBJ2-1, with D uncertain. The V and J ends lost 2 bases and 10 bases respectively, with 6 bases between them. The length of the CDR3 is 11 residues. Germline loops: CDR1 SGHAT, CDR2 FQNNGV. Here the CDR3 DNA reads TGTGCCAGCAGCTTAACGAGGGAGCAGTTCTTC. It is translated as CASSLTREQFF.

Many counts were recorded for this clonotype. V and J are TRBV20-1 and TRBJ2-7; 8 positions agree with TRBD1. CDR1 and CDR2 (germline): DFQATT, SNEGSKA (reference sequence). This CDR3 has 15 residues. The J segment lost 4 bases and the V segment lost 0 bases, leaving 8 bases of the junction unmatched. The DNA for the CDR3 is TGCAGTGCTAGAGATGGGCAGGGGGCGTTGTACGAGCAGTACTTC. Residues: CSARDGQGALYEQYF.

V is TRBV4-2 and J is TRBJ2-1; TRBD2 matches 12 bases. The CDR3 has 16 amino acids. J lost 3 bases, V lost 5 bases, and 5 bases had no gene match. Germline V gene sequence: CDR1 LGHNA, CDR2 YNFKEQ. CDR3 nucleotides: TGTGCCAGCAGCGGGCTAGCGGGGGGGGACTACAATGAGCAGTTCTTC. Its translation is CASSGLAGGDYNEQFF.

The table lists this clonotype with a few counts. The chain couples TRBV7-8 to TRBJ2-1; D might be TRBD1 or TRBD2, each matching 5 bases. Germline V CDR1 and CDR2: SGHVS, FQNEAQ. CDR3 length: 14 residues. Trimming shortened V by 1 base and J by 6 bases, and 10 bases separated the two germline ends. The CDR3 sequence: CASSLVRDGNEQFF. As DNA, the CDR3 is TGTGCCAGCAGCTTAGTTCGGGACGGCAATGAGCAGTTCTTC.

The rearrangement links TRBV5-6 to TRBJ2-5; D gene uncertain. V was trimmed by 4 bases and J by 5 bases, leaving 21 bases between them. The CDR3 contains 16 residues. Germline V CDR1 and CDR2: SGHDT, YYEEEE. The CDR3 DNA reads as TGTGCCAGCAGCCACATGAGAATTAGGGTCGGGGAGACCCAGTACTTC. Translated, it gives CASSHMRIRVGETQYF.

This clonotype has more than one count but fewer than ten. The genes are TRBV7-9 and TRBJ1-1; TRBD1 might be the D (5 bases). The CDR3 has 15 amino acids. The V end lost 4 bases, the J end lost 0 bases, and 12 bases lay between the germline ends. The germline V gene has CDR1 SEHNR and CDR2 FQNEAQ (reference sequence). The CDR3 is CASSSSTAMNTEAFF. In DNA, the CDR3 is TGTGCCAGCAGCTCATCGACAGCCATGAACACTGAAGCTTTCTTT.

Regarding this clonotype: Being one base from a much bigger clone, this may be a read error. The rearrangement links TRBV27 to TRBJ2-1; no definite D call. The germline V gene encodes CDR1 MNHEY and CDR2 SMNVEV (reference sequence). This CDR3 is 15 amino acids long. This CDR3 is CAGSLGGFSYNEQFF. CDR3 DNA sequence: TGTGCCGGCAGTTTGGGCGGTTTCTCCTACAATGAGCAGTTCTTC.

This clonotype was seen ten or more times. The V call is TRBV2, the J call TRBJ2-5; D uncertain. Germline V CDR1 and CDR2: SNHLY, FYNNEI. CDR3 length equals 10 residues. Trimming pared 1 base from V and 6 bases from J, leaving 0 bases between. CDR3 sequence reads: CASSEETQYF. Written as DNA, the CDR3 is TGTGCCAGCAGTGAAGAGACCCAGTACTTC.

This clonotype turned up a few times. The chain carries TRBV5-1 and TRBJ1-2, with a possible D match to TRBD1 (5 bases). In germline, CDR1 is SGHRS, CDR2 YFSETQ. This CDR3 comprises 15 residues. Trimming left V 0 bases short and J 5 bases short, with 14 bases between. CDR3 sequence (DNA): TGCGCCAGCAGCTTGGAGGGGAACAGAGGATATGGCTACACCTTC. This gives the protein CASSLEGNRGYGYTF.

This clonotype appeared many times. The chain couples TRBV9 to TRBJ2-7; TRBD2 might be the D (6 bases). V was clipped by 0 bases and J by 2 bases, with 12 bases between them. The CDR3 extends over 15 amino acids. Germline V lookup: CDR1 SGDLS, CDR2 YYNGEE. For the CDR3, the DNA is TGTGCCAGCAGCGTAGAAGGAGGGTACGCCTACGAGCAGTACTTC. Its translation: CASSVEGGYAYEQYF.

A few counts support this clonotype. The chain combines TRBV20-1 with TRBJ2-7, with 8 bases fitting TRBD2. The CDR3 sequence is 17 residues long. Germline trimming cut 3 bases from V and 6 bases from J; bases unmatched to any gene: 19. Germline CDR1 reads DFQATT; CDR2 reads SNEGSKA (reference sequence). The CDR3 DNA follows: TGCAGTGCTAGGGACAGTTCAAAGGCGGGAGGCCGACCCGAGCAGTACTTC. It specifies CSARDSSKAGGRPEQYF.

This clonotype has just a few counts. This rearrangement joins TRBV29-1 to TRBJ2-7; tentatively, D is TRBD1 or TRBD2 (7 bases each). V lost 6 bases to trimming and J lost 3 bases, with 12 bases between them. This CDR3 comprises 12 residues. The germline CDR1 and CDR2 sequences are SQVTM and ANQGSEA. CDR3 coding DNA: TGCAGCGTCTCAGGGGGGGTCTACGAGCAGTACTTC. It encodes CSVSGGVYEQYF.

This rearrangement joins TRBV30 to TRBJ2-1; a weak D match, TRBD2 (6 bases). The CDR3 covers 13 residues. Between the trimmed V and J ends, which lost 0 bases and 7 bases, there was a span of 10 bases. Per the germline V gene, CDR1 is GTSNPN and CDR2 is SVGIG (reference sequence). In DNA form, the CDR3 reads TGTGCCTGGAGTGTCACTAGCCGGAATGAGCAGTTCTTC. Amino acid sequence: CAWSVTSRNEQFF.

The V and J genes are TRBV27 and TRBJ2-1; 7 bases line up with TRBD2. J was trimmed by 8 bases and V by 5 bases; bases with no gene match: 12. The V gene's germline CDR1 is MNHEY and CDR2 SMNVEV (reference sequence). The CDR3 has 15 amino acids. The CDR3 sequence is CASSPGTTPRDEQFF. CDR3 coding DNA: TGTGCCAGCAGTCCCGGGACTACTCCTCGCGATGAGCAGTTCTTC.

In its sample, this clonotype was seen a few times. The chain links TRBV19 to TRBJ2-1; no definite D call. The V and J ends lost 1 base and 4 bases respectively, with 17 bases between them. From germline, CDR1 is LNHDA and CDR2 SQIVND (reference sequence). The length of the CDR3 is 17 residues. The CDR3 bases are TGTGCCAGTAGTATAGGGTCGGGTAGCAAGGTTTACAATGAGCAGTTCTTC. Translating gives CASSIGSGSKVYNEQFF.

This clonotype was found a few times. The chain combines TRBV2 with TRBJ2-1, with D maybe TRBD2 (6 bases). The germline V gene encodes CDR1 SNHLY and CDR2 FYNNEI. The CDR3 extends over 15 amino acids. Trimming took off 8 bases at V and 12 bases at J, with 26 bases between the two ends. The CDR3 sequence: CASLPPGAAVKGQFF. CDR3 in DNA: TGTGCCAGCCTCCCACCGGGAGCAGCCGTTAAGGGGCAGTTCTTC.

The rearrangement links TRBV7-6 to TRBJ1-4, with 9 bases that match TRBD1. The CDR3 is 14 amino acids. From germline, CDR1 is SGHVS and CDR2 FNYEAQ. With V trimmed by 5 bases and J by 8 bases, 6 bases remained unmatched. The CDR3 loop reads CASSPGTGREKLFF. The CDR3 DNA reads as TGTGCCAGCAGCCCCGGGACAGGGCGGGAAAAACTGTTTTTT.

The CDR3 spells CASSLPGGWAGELFF. CDR3 sequence (DNA): TGTGCCAGCAGCTTACCTGGGGGGTGGGCCGGGGAGCTGTTTTTT. The genes are TRBV7-8 and TRBJ2-2, with D perhaps TRBD2 (6 bases). V was clipped by 2 bases and J by 6 bases, with 13 bases between them. The CDR3 spans 15 residues. Germline-derived CDR1 and CDR2 are SGHVS and FQNEAQ.

The rearrangement uses TRBV2 and TRBJ2-1, with D tentatively TRBD2 (7 bases). Per the germline V gene, CDR1 is SNHLY and CDR2 is FYNNEI. This CDR3 contains 14 residues. V was clipped by 10 bases and J by 6 bases, with 19 bases between them. CDR3 sequence reads: CATHWGGGVNEQFF. CDR3 coding DNA: TGTGCCACTCACTGGGGCGGGGGCGTCAATGAGCAGTTCTTC.

This clonotype has ten or more counts. The chain links TRBV6-5 to TRBJ1-1; D not resolved. V dropped 6 bases and J dropped 5 bases, with 10 bases sitting between them. CDR1 is MNHEY, CDR2 SVGAGI, per germline. CDR3 length: 12 residues. CDR3 DNA: TGTGCCAGCAGATGGATTGGGACTGAAGCTTTCTTT. The encoded protein is CASRWIGTEAFF.

This sequence joins TRBV12-3 or TRBV12-4 and TRBJ2-1, with 12 positions matching TRBD2. This CDR3 is built from 19 residues. The V segment lost 6 bases and the J segment 3 bases; nucleotides outside the gene matches: 15. This CDR3 reads CASSLSGTSGPLVYNEQFF. CDR3 DNA: TGTGCCAGCAGCCTTTCCGGGACTAGCGGGCCCTTGGTCTACAATGAGCAGTTCTTC.